The entry that follows covers one T cell receptor (beta chain) sequence. No antigen is known for it. The data stem from a study of cytomegalovirus exposure and HLA in healthy donors. Study results and limitations: The study flagged some 170 TCR beta chains as cytomegalovirus-associated. Reported results showed that the classifier diagnosed cytomegalovirus status with high specificity and sensitivity.

Germline V gene sequence: CDR1 SGHDT, CDR2 YYEEEE. This CDR3 spans 16 amino acids. The V segment lost 4 bases and the J segment 2 bases; nucleotides outside the gene matches: 9. The data were produced by immunoSEQ multiplex PCR, yet TCRdb's version contains in-frame clones alone and is incomplete. The sample includes 130,000 or so clones, approximately 90% of them seen just once. The chain uses TRBV5-6 and TRBJ2-5; 9 positions agree with TRBD2. The source is a woman aged 25 to 39 in good health and CMV-seropositive. The sample taken for sequencing was PBMCs. The chain's CDR3 is CASSHLTTSGQETQYF. The DNA of the CDR3 is TGTGCCAGCAGCCATCTAACGACTAGCGGACAAGAGACCCAGTACTTC. The full variable domain, its missing parts supplied by reference TRBV5-6 and TRBJ2-5, is DAGVTQSPTHLIKTRGQQVTLRCSPKSGHDTVSWYQQALGQGPQFIFQYYEEEERQRGNFPDRFSGHQFPNYSSELNVNALLLGDSALYLCASSHLTTSGQETQYFGPGTRLLVL.